This entry concerns a single T cell receptor beta chain. This sample is drawn from a study of blood T cell repertoires in COVID-19. There are 13 residues in the CDR3. The germline gives CDR1 SGHTS, CDR2 YDEGEE. The V segment lost 9 bases and the J segment 3 bases; nucleotides outside the gene matches: 8. The protocol was immunoSEQ multiplex PCR, while the TCRdb copy is restricted to in-frame clones and leaves out a portion. The table includes fewer than 450,000 clones, around 87% detected once. V gene TRBV5-8 combines with J gene TRBJ2-7; 8 bases are shared with TRBD2. This receptor was identified in a woman aged 50 to 60 with COVID-19, enrolled during active disease. Sequencing was carried out using peripheral blood. The DNA for the CDR3 is TGTGCCACTCCGGGGGGGGGCCACTACGAGCAGTACTTC. It encodes CATPGGGHYEQYF.